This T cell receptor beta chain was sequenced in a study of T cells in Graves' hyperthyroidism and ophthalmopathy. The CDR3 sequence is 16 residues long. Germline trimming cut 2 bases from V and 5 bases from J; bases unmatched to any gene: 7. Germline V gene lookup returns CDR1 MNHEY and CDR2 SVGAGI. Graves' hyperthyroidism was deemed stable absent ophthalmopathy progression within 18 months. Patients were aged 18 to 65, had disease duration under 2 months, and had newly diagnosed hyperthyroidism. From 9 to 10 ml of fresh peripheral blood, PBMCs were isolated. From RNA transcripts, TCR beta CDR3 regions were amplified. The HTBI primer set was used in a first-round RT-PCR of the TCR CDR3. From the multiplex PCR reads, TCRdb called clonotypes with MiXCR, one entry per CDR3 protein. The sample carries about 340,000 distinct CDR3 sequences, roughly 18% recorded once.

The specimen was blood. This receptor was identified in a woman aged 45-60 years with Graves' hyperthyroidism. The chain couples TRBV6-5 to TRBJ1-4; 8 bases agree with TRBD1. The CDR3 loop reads CASSYASGGINEKLFF. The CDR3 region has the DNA TGTGCCAGCAGTTACGCGTCAGGGGGCATCAATGAAAAACTGTTTTTT.